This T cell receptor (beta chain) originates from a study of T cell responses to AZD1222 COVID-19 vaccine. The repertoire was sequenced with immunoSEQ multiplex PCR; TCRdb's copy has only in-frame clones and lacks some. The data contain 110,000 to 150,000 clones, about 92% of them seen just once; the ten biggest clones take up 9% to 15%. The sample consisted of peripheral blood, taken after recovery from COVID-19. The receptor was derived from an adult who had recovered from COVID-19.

The CDR3 reads CATLVGAGEQFF. Here the CDR3 DNA reads TGTGCCACGTTGGTAGGGGCGGGTGAGCAGTTCTTC. V usage is TRBV6-5 and J usage is TRBJ2-1; D may match TRBD1 or TRBD2 (5 bases each). The CDR3 has 12 amino acids. Germline V lookup: CDR1 MNHEY, CDR2 SVGAGI. The V and J ends lost 10 bases and 9 bases respectively, with 16 bases between them.